What follows are 16 T cell receptor beta chains derived from one specimen sequenced in a study of naive and memory T cell subsets. The beta constant-region primer was an equimolar mix of two oligonucleotides covering TRBC1 and TRBC2. TCRdb called the UMI-ligation and nested PCR reads again in MiXCR, with one record for every CDR3 protein. The sample holds 130,000 to 150,000 distinct CDR3 sequences, approximately 15% seen once. The source material was naive CD4+ T cells from blood. All receptors derive from a human donor in good health.

The chain couples TRBV29-1 to TRBJ2-4; no firm D call. Germline V gene data show CDR1 as SQVTM and CDR2 as ANQGSEA. The CDR3 sequence is 15 residues long. V gave up 6 bases and J gave up 1 base, with 16 bases separating them. The CDR3 loop is CSVGMGVLAKNIQYF. The CDR3 region has the DNA TGCAGCGTCGGAATGGGTGTCCTGGCCAAAAACATTCAGTACTTC. The full variable domain, in which reference TRBV29-1 and TRBJ2-4 provide the parts outside the CDR3, is SAVISQKPSRDICQRGTSLTIQCQVDSQVTMMFWYRQQPGQSLTLIATANQGSEATYESGFVIDKFPISRPNLTFSTLTVSNMSPEDSSIYLCSVGMGVLAKNIQYFGAGTRLSVL.

A few counts support this clonotype. The chain is built from TRBV29-1 and TRBJ2-5, with D unclear. This CDR3 is built from 12 residues. The germline V and J ends were trimmed by 4 bases and 0 bases, with 6 bases remaining between them. Germline CDR1 reads SQVTM; CDR2 reads ANQGSEA. The CDR3 here is CSVANYQETQYF. The CDR3 DNA reads as TGCAGCGTTGCGAATTACCAAGAGACCCAGTACTTC. Filled out from reference TRBV29-1 and TRBJ2-5, the complete variable domain reads SAVISQKPSRDICQRGTSLTIQCQVDSQVTMMFWYRQQPGQSLTLIATANQGSEATYESGFVIDKFPISRPNLTFSTLTVSNMSPEDSSIYLCSVANYQETQYFGPGTRLLVL.

This clonotype appeared a few times. This chain links TRBV7-2 with TRBJ2-3; 10 nucleotides agree with TRBD2. Germline CDR1 is SGHTA and CDR2 is FQGNSA. The trim removed 4 bases at V and 2 bases at J, leaving 6 bases unmatched. The CDR3 loop spans 16 amino acids. CDR3 bases: TGTGCCAGCAGCTCCAAACTAGCGGGGCCCACAGATACGCAGTATTTT. It translates to CASSSKLAGPTDTQYF.

Only a few counts were recorded for this clonotype. The chain employs TRBV18 and TRBJ2-7; D ambiguous. Germline CDR1 and CDR2: KGHSH and LQKENI. The V end lost 5 bases, the J end lost 7 bases, and 12 bases lay between the germline ends. The CDR3 runs 12 residues. CDR3 residues: CASSSDRVEQYF. For the CDR3, the DNA is TGTGCCAGCTCATCCGATAGGGTAGAGCAGTACTTC.

CDR3 region: CSVDGQNYGYTF. The CDR3 DNA reads TGCAGCGTTGACGGACAGAACTATGGCTACACCTTC. The gene calls are TRBV29-1 and TRBJ1-2; perhaps TRBD1 as D (6 bases). The CDR3 loop spans 12 amino acids. CDR1 and CDR2 from the germline V gene are SQVTM and ANQGSEA. The V end was cut by 3 bases, the J end by 2 bases, with 7 bases between.

This clonotype came up a few times. The chain uses TRBV20-1 and TRBJ2-5; TRBD1 matches 7 bases. With 0 bases clipped from V and 6 bases from J, the junction kept 7 bases outside the gene matches. This CDR3 region has 14 residues. The V gene's germline CDR1 is DFQATT and CDR2 SNEGSKA (reference sequence). CDR3 bases: TGCAGTGCTAGAGATCGCAGGGGGAGCCAGACCCAGTACTTC. Translation gives CSARDRRGSQTQYF.

The chain couples TRBV6-2 or TRBV6-3 to TRBJ2-1, with no clear D. Trimming removed 4 bases at V and 7 bases at J, with 14 bases between. From germline, CDR1 is MNHEY and CDR2 SVGEGT. CDR3 size: 14 residues. The CDR3 sequence is CASSFYRAQNEQFF. The CDR3 DNA reads TGTGCCAGCAGTTTTTACCGAGCCCAGAATGAGCAGTTCTTC.

The chain combines TRBV20-1 with TRBJ2-7; 10 positions agree with TRBD1. The trim removed 2 bases at V and 2 bases at J, leaving 12 bases unmatched. The CDR3 extends over 17 amino acids. CDR1 and CDR2 from the germline V gene are DFQATT and SNEGSKA (reference sequence). CDR3 in DNA: TGCAGTGCTAGACCCCTTCTCTCCGGGACAGGGGCCTACGAGCAGTACTTC. It specifies CSARPLLSGTGAYEQYF.

This clonotype was counted only a few times. The rearrangement joins TRBV7-2 to TRBJ2-1, with a possible D match to TRBD1 (5 bases). The germline V gene has CDR1 SGHTA and CDR2 FQGNSA. The CDR3 is made up of 16 amino acids. V gave up 3 bases and J gave up 5 bases, with 17 bases separating them. The CDR3 loop is CASSFQGRGTHNEQFF. The CDR3 region has the DNA TGTGCCAGCAGCTTCCAGGGAAGGGGTACCCACAATGAGCAGTTCTTC.

This clonotype has a handful of counts. The V and J genes are TRBV29-1 and TRBJ1-1; the D gene is possibly TRBD1 (6 bases). CDR1 is SQVTM, CDR2 ANQGSEA, per germline. V lost 4 bases and J 2 bases, leaving 14 bases between the germline ends. The CDR3 is made up of 14 amino acids. This CDR3 reads CSVARGLANTEAFF. The CDR3 bases are TGCAGCGTTGCCAGGGGCCTGGCCAACACTGAAGCTTTCTTT.

The V gene is TRBV12-3 or TRBV12-4, the J gene TRBJ2-6; no reliable D call. The CDR3 is 15 amino acids. Trimming pared 3 bases from V and 0 bases from J, leaving 6 bases between. CDR3 loop: CASSLMSSGANVLTF. The CDR3 DNA reads as TGTGCCAGCAGTTTGATGAGCTCTGGGGCCAACGTCCTGACTTTC.

The V and J genes are TRBV20-1 and TRBJ2-7, with TRBD2 matching 10 bases. Germline lookup yields CDR1 DFQATT and CDR2 SNEGSKA (reference sequence). J was trimmed by 2 bases and V by 6 bases; bases with no gene match: 7. The CDR3 has 14 amino acids. CDR3 region: CSASSGGSPYEQYF. In nucleotides, the CDR3 is TGCAGTGCCTCTAGCGGGGGATCCCCCTACGAGCAGTACTTC.

V is TRBV7-9 and J is TRBJ2-7, with a tentative D call TRBD2 (6 bases). With 1 base removed from V and 4 bases from J, the gap between germline ends came to 17 bases. CDR3 length: 16 residues. Germline CDR1 reads SEHNR; CDR2 reads FQNEAQ (reference sequence). CDR3 nucleotides: TGTGCCAGCAGCTTAGGTCTGGCGGGAAGTCGATACGAGCAGTACTTC. It codes for CASSLGLAGSRYEQYF. Variable domain in full (rest from reference TRBV7-9 and TRBJ2-7): DTGVSQNPRHKITKRGQNVTFRCDPISEHNRLYWYRQTLGQGPEFLTYFQNEAQLEKSRLLSDRFSAERPKGSFSTLEIQRTEQGDSAMYLCASSLGLAGSRYEQYFGPGTRLTVT.

This chain uses TRBV19 with TRBJ1-4; 7 bases line up with TRBD1. Germline loops: CDR1 LNHDA, CDR2 SQIVND (reference sequence). The CDR3 has 15 residues. J lost 7 bases, V lost 7 bases, and 12 bases had no gene match. CDR3 nucleotides: TGTGCCAGTAACGACCCGACAGGGTATCGTGAAAAACTGTTTTTT. This encodes CASNDPTGYREKLFF.

The rearrangement uses TRBV18 and TRBJ2-2, with TRBD2 as a possible D gene (6 bases). V lost 6 bases to trimming and J lost 4 bases, with 18 bases between them. Germline-derived CDR1 and CDR2 are KGHSH and LQKENI. The CDR3 is made up of 16 amino acids. The CDR3 DNA reads TGTGCCAGCTCGCCTAGCGAGGGAGCTATCACCGGGGAGCTGTTTTTT. It translates to CASSPSEGAITGELFF.

The rearrangement joins TRBV19 to TRBJ2-5; 9 nucleotides match TRBD1. CDR1 and CDR2 (germline): LNHDA, SQIVND (reference sequence). Trimming removed 3 bases from V and 5 bases from J; junction bases left unmatched: 4. This CDR3 region has 14 residues. The CDR3, as DNA: TGTGCCAGTAGTATCGGACAGGGGAGGGAGACCCAGTACTTC. The encoded protein is CASSIGQGRETQYF.